The 15 T cell receptor beta chains below come from one sample, sequenced in a study of cytomegalovirus exposure and HLA in healthy donors. The PCR had 60 Vbeta and 13 Jbeta primers. Measured with immunoSEQ multiplex PCR; TCRdb has only the in-frame clones, and not every one. This table holds 160,000 or so clones, around 79% found once. Sequencing input: PBMCs. These receptor sequences come from a woman aged 40-49 years in good health and CMV-seronegative.

The chain carries TRBV6-5 and TRBJ1-1, with 7 bases matching TRBD1. Looked up from germline, CDR1 is MNHEY and CDR2 is SVGAGI. The junction had 8 bases not matched to a gene; V was cut back by 5 bases and J by 2 bases. The CDR3 spans 15 residues. The CDR3 coding sequence is TGTGCCAGCAGTCCGACCGGGACAGCCAACACTGAAGCTTTCTTT. Residues: CASSPTGTANTEAFF.

This clone was recorded a few times. The J gene is TRBJ1-5, the V gene TRBV27, with a possible D match to TRBD1 (6 bases). Germline assignment: CDR1 MNHEY and CDR2 SMNVEV (reference sequence). V lost 6 bases, J lost 0 bases, and 12 bases lay in between. The CDR3 sequence is 15 residues long. This CDR3 is CASSRDTYSNQPQHF. The CDR3 bases are TGTGCCAGCAGCCGGGACACCTATAGCAATCAGCCCCAGCATTTT.

This clone was seen only a few times. V usage is TRBV5-4 and J usage is TRBJ1-2; 9 nucleotides align to TRBD1. Germline V lookup: CDR1 SGHNT, CDR2 YYREEE (reference sequence). This CDR3 is built from 13 residues. After removal of 7 bases from V and 8 bases from J, the junction contained 9 bases not matched to a gene. This chain's CDR3 is CASVIQGAQGYTF. The DNA for the CDR3 is TGTGCCAGCGTTATACAGGGGGCGCAGGGCTACACCTTC.

This clone has just a few counts. The V and J genes are TRBV10-3 and TRBJ1-5; TRBD1 is a possible D gene (5 bases). Trimming cost V 2 bases and J 1 base, with 6 bases left between them. In germline, CDR1 is ENHRY, CDR2 SYGVKD. This CDR3 has 14 residues. CDR3 protein: CAISEGASNQPQHF. In nucleotides, the CDR3 is TGTGCCATCAGTGAGGGGGCGAGCAATCAGCCCCAGCATTTT.

CDR3 residues: CASSQGLAGALFSETQYF. The CDR3 region has the DNA TGCGCCAGCAGCCAAGGACTAGCGGGGGCGCTCTTCTCAGAGACCCAGTACTTC. The rearrangement joins TRBV4-1 to TRBJ2-5, with 12 bases aligning to TRBD2. J gave up 4 bases and V 1 base, and 10 bases lay outside the gene matches. CDR1 is MGHRA, CDR2 YSYEKL, per germline. The CDR3 length is 18 residues.

This clone occurred a few times. The V and J genes are TRBV2 and TRBJ1-2; tentatively, D is TRBD1 (6 bases). Germline loops: CDR1 SNHLY, CDR2 FYNNEI. The CDR3 is 14 amino acids. The V end was cut by 5 bases, the J end by 1 base, with 11 bases between. Written as DNA, the CDR3 is TGTGCCAGCAGTTCTGTAGGGGGTAACTATGGCTACACCTTC. This translates into CASSSVGGNYGYTF.

The chain is built from TRBV7-9 and TRBJ2-7; no clear D. CDR3 size: 16 residues. From germline, CDR1 is SEHNR and CDR2 FQNEAQ (reference sequence). Trimming removed 3 bases from V and 5 bases from J, with 20 bases in between. In DNA form, the CDR3 reads TGTGCCAGCAGCTTTATATTTGGTGTCAGAACCAACGAGCAGTACTTC. It encodes CASSFIFGVRTNEQYF. Combining the CDR3 with reference TRBV7-9 and TRBJ2-7 gives the whole variable domain DTGVSQNPRHKITKRGQNVTFRCDPISEHNRLYWYRQTLGQGPEFLTYFQNEAQLEKSRLLSDRFSAERPKGSFSTLEIQRTEQGDSAMYLCASSFIFGVRTNEQYFGPGTRLTVT.

The V gene is TRBV29-1, the J gene TRBJ1-1; D remains unclear. The CDR3 totals 13 residues. Germline-derived CDR1 and CDR2 are SQVTM and ANQGSEA. V gave up 5 bases and J gave up 5 bases, with 15 bases separating them. The CDR3 DNA reads TGCAGCGTTTCAGCGGCAGGAGGAACTGAAGCTTTCTTT. This sequence encodes CSVSAAGGTEAFF. The full variable domain, its missing parts supplied by reference TRBV29-1 and TRBJ1-1, is SAVISQKPSRDICQRGTSLTIQCQVDSQVTMMFWYRQQPGQSLTLIATANQGSEATYESGFVIDKFPISRPNLTFSTLTVSNMSPEDSSIYLCSVSAAGGTEAFFGQGTRLTVV.

This clone has a single count. V and J are TRBV28 and TRBJ1-1, with D uncertain. Germline V lookup: CDR1 MDHEN, CDR2 SYDVKM. This CDR3 has 18 amino acids. V lost 3 bases to trimming and J lost 2 bases, with 22 bases between them. CDR3 bases: TGTGCCAGCAGTTTCGTTAGTCCGGGCGTGGGAGGTAACACTGAAGCTTTCTTT. Amino acids: CASSFVSPGVGGNTEAFF.

The genes are TRBV5-1 and TRBJ2-3, with 7 nucleotides matching TRBD2. The CDR3 totals 19 residues. The V and J ends lost 4 bases and 10 bases, in that order; junction bases with no gene match: 27. Germline-derived CDR1 and CDR2 are SGHRS and YFSETQ. The CDR3 nucleotides are TGCGCCAGCAGCGGAGGAGGGTTGGCTAGCGGATGGGAGTGGTTTGCGCAGTATTTT. As protein: CASSGGGLASGWEWFAQYF.

Comments on this clone: Likely a read error: the CDR3 ends without its conserved phenylalanine or tryptophan. The chain employs TRBV7-7 and TRBJ2-7; 10 bases are a match to TRBD1. This CDR3 has 15 residues. CDR1 SSHAT and CDR2 FNYEAQ come from the germline V gene (reference sequence). V gave up 3 bases and J gave up 3 bases; unmatched junction bases: 5. CDR3 amino acids: CASSFGTGASYEQYL. CDR3 nucleotides: TGTGCCAGCAGCTTTGGGACAGGGGCGAGCTACGAGCAGTACCTC.

The chain combines TRBV5-1 with TRBJ1-1; TRBD1 might be the D (6 bases). Trimming removed 1 base from V and 5 bases from J, with 15 bases in between. Germline V gene lookup returns CDR1 SGHRS and CDR2 YFSETQ. The CDR3 consists of 15 residues. CDR3 loop: CASSLLLGAGTEAFF. The CDR3, as DNA: TGCGCCAGCAGCTTGCTTTTGGGGGCGGGTACTGAAGCTTTCTTT.

This chain joins TRBV7-6 and TRBJ2-1; 14 bases map to TRBD2. J was trimmed by 10 bases and V by 5 bases; bases with no gene match: 16. The CDR3 is made up of 18 amino acids. Germline-derived CDR1 and CDR2 are SGHVS and FNYEAQ. CDR3 DNA: TGTGCCAGCAGCCTTTATACCTCGACTAGCGGGGGGGCGGGGGAGCAGTTCTTC. It is translated as CASSLYTSTSGGAGEQFF. The whole variable domain, remainder taken from reference TRBV7-6 and TRBJ2-1, is GAGVSQSPRYKVTKRGQDVALRCDPISGHVSLYWYRQALGQGPEFLTYFNYEAQQDKSGLPNDRFSAERPEGSISTLTIQRTEQRDSAMYRCASSLYTSTSGGAGEQFFGPGTRLTVL.

This clone occurred once. V gene TRBV5-1 combines with J gene TRBJ1-3; D is ambiguous. V lost 3 bases and J lost 0, with 7 bases in between. The length of the CDR3 is 14 residues. Germline loops: CDR1 SGHRS, CDR2 YFSETQ. The CDR3 nucleotides are TGCGCCAGCAGCTCCACGGGCTCTGGAAACACCATATATTTT. This encodes CASSSTGSGNTIYF.

This chain links TRBV6-5 with TRBJ2-3; 10 bases map to TRBD1. The ends lost 4 bases at V and 1 base at J; junction bases unmatched: 5. Germline V gene data show CDR1 as MNHEY and CDR2 as SVGAGI. This CDR3 comprises 16 residues. CDR3 sequence: CASSLDRGRGTDTQYF. CDR3 coding DNA: TGTGCCAGCAGTTTAGACAGGGGGCGCGGCACAGATACGCAGTATTTT.